This T cell receptor (beta chain) was obtained from a study of identical twins. This clonotype was seen at least ten times. Antigen unknown. General study points: Where out-of-frame alpha sequences were twin-shared, they showed excess low generation probability.

A universal primer site came from template switching; cDNA carried unique molecular identifiers. Using its own MiXCR run on the 5' RACE reads, TCRdb lists one record per CDR3 protein. The sample records 240,000 or so distinct CDR3 sequences, approximately 7% being singletons. The same specimen was also included in a second study, on yellow fever vaccine responses in identical twins.

The TCR comes from a woman between 18 and 29 years old in good health. The sample comprised memory (CD45RO+) T cells sorted from blood.

CDR3 loop: CSVAGGGVGSEQYF. CDR3 sequence (DNA): TGCAGCGTTGCGGGTGGAGGGGTTGGCTCCGAGCAGTACTTC. The J gene is TRBJ2-7, the V gene TRBV29-1, with a possible D match to TRBD2 (6 bases). This CDR3 has 14 amino acids. CDR1 SQVTM and CDR2 ANQGSEA come from the germline V gene. V lost 4 bases to trimming and J lost 6 bases, with 19 bases between them.